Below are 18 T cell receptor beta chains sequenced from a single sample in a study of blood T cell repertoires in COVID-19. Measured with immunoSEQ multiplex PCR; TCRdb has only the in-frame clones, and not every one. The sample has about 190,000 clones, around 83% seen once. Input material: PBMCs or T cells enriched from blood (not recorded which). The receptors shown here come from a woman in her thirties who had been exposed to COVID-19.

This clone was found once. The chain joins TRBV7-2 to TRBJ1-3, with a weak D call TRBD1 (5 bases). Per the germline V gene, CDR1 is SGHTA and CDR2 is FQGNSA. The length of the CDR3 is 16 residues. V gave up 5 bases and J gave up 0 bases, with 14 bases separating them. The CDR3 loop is CASSPSGASSGNTIYF. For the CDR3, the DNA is TGTGCCAGCAGCCCTAGTGGGGCCTCCTCTGGAAACACCATATATTTT.

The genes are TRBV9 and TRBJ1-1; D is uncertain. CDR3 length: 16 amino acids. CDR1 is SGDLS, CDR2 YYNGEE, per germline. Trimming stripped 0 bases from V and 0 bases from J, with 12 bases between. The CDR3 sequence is CASSVVGSHMNTEAFF. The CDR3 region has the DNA TGTGCCAGCAGCGTAGTTGGGAGCCACATGAACACTGAAGCTTTCTTT. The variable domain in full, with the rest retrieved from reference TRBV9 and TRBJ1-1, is DSGVTQTPKHLITATGQRVTLRCSPRSGDLSVYWYQQSLDQGLQFLIQYYNGEERAKGNILERFSAQQFPDLHSELNLSSLELGDSALYFCASSVVGSHMNTEAFFGQGTRLTVV.

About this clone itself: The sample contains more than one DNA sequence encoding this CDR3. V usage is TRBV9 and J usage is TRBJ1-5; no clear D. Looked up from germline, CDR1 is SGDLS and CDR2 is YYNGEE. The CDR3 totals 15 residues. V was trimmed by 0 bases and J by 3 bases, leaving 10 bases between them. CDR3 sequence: CASSVGGGINQPQHF. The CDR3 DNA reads TGTGCCAGCAGCGTAGGTGGAGGGATCAATCAGCCCCAGCATTTT.

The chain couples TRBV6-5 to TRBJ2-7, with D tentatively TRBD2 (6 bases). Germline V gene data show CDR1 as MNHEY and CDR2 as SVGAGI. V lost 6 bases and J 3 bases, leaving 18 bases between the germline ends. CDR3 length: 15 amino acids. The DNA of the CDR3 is TGTGCCAGCAGACCCGGGGGTGGTCAGCGCTACGAGCAGTACTTC. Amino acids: CASRPGGGQRYEQYF.

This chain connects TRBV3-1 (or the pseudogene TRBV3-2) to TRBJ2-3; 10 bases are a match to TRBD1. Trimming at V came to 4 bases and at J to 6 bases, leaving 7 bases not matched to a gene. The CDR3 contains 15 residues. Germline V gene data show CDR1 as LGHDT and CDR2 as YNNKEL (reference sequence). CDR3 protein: CASSPRDRGLDTQYF. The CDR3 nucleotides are TGTGCCAGCAGCCCCCGGGACAGGGGACTTGATACGCAGTATTTT.

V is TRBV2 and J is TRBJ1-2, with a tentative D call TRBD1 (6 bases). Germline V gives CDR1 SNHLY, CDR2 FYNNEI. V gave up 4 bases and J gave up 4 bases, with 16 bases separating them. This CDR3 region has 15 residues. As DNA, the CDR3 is TGTGCCAGCAGTGGAGCAAAGAGGGGGACCTATGGCTACACCTTC. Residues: CASSGAKRGTYGYTF.

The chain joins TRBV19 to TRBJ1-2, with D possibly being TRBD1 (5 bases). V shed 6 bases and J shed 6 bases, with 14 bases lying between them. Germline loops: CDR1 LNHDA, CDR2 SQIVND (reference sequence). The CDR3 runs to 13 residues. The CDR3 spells CASRGRGLNGYTF. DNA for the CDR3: TGTGCCAGTAGGGGGAGGGGATTGAATGGCTACACCTTC. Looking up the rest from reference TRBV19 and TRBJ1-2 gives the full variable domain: DGGITQSPKYLFRKEGQNVTLSCEQNLNHDAMYWYRQDPGQGLRLIYYSQIVNDFQKGDIAEGYSVSREKKESFPLTVTSAQKNPTAFYLCASRGRGLNGYTFGSGTRLTVV.

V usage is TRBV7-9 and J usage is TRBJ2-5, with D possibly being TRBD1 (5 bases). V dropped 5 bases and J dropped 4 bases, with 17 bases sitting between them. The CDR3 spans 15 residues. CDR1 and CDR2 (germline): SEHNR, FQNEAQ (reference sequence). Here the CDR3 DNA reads TGTGCCAGCAGCCTCACAGGACACCGCGTAGAGACCCAGTACTTC. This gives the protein CASSLTGHRVETQYF.

The CDR3 here is CASSQDRGAGNTIYF. In DNA, the CDR3 is TGTGCCAGCAGCCAAGACAGGGGTGCTGGAAACACCATATATTTT. The chain links TRBV3-1 (or the pseudogene TRBV3-2) to TRBJ1-3; possible D gene TRBD1, 6 bases. V gave up 0 bases and J gave up 2 bases, with 8 bases separating them. Germline-derived CDR1 and CDR2 are LGHDT and YNNKEL (reference sequence). The CDR3 consists of 15 residues.

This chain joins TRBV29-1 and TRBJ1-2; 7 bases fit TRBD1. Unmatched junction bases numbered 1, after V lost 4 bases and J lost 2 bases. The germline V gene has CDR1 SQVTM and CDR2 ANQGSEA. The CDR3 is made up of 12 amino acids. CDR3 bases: TGCAGCGTTGGGACAGGAAACTATGGCTACACCTTC. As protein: CSVGTGNYGYTF.

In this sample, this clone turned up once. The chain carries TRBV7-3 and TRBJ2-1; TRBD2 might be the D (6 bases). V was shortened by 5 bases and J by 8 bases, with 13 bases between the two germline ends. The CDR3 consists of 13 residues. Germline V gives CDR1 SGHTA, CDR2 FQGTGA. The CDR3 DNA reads TGTGCCAGCAGCGCGGGGACCTGGGATGAGCAGTTCTTC. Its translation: CASSAGTWDEQFF.

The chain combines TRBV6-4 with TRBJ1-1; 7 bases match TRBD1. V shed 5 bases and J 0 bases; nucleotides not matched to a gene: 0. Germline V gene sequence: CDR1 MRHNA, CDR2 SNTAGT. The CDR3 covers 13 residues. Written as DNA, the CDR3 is TGTGCCAGCAGTCAGGGGGTGAACACTGAAGCTTTCTTT. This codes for CASSQGVNTEAFF.

CDR3 sequence: CASSYDQSNQPQHF. The CDR3 DNA sequence: TGTGCCAGCAGTTACGATCAGAGCAATCAGCCCCAGCATTTT. The chain carries TRBV6-5 and TRBJ1-5; no definite D call. Germline assignment: CDR1 MNHEY and CDR2 SVGAGI. The CDR3 loop spans 14 amino acids. Between the trimmed V and J ends, which lost 2 bases and 1 base, there was a span of 6 bases.

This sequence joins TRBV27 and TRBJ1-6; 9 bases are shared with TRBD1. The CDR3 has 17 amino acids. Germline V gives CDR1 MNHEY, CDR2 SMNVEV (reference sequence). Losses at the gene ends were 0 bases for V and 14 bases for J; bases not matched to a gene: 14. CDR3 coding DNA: TGTGCCAGCAGTTTATCGTGGGGGGGACAGGGCCGGGTGGCCCTCCACTTT. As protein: CASSLSWGGQGRVALHF.

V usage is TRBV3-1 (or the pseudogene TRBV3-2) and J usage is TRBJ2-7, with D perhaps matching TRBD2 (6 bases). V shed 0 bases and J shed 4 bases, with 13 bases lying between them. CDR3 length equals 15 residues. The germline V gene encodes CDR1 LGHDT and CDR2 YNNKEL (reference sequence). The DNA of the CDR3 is TGTGCCAGCAGCCAAGATACCGATCGGGGGTACGAGCAGTACTTC. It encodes CASSQDTDRGYEQYF.

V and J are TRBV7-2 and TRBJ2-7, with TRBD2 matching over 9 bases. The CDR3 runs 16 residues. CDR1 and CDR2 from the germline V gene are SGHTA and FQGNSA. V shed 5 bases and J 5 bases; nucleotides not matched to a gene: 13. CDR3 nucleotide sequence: TGTGCCAGCAGCAACCCTAGGGTGCGGGGGGGCCACGAGCAGTACTTC. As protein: CASSNPRVRGGHEQYF.

CDR3 protein: CASREGQGVNTEAFF. CDR3 coding DNA: TGTGCCAGCCGAGAGGGACAGGGGGTAAACACTGAAGCTTTCTTT. The gene calls are TRBV27 and TRBJ1-1; 11 nucleotides line up with TRBD1. CDR1 and CDR2 from the germline V gene are MNHEY and SMNVEV (reference sequence). The V and J ends lost 8 bases and 2 bases, in that order; junction bases with no gene match: 7. The CDR3 spans 15 residues.

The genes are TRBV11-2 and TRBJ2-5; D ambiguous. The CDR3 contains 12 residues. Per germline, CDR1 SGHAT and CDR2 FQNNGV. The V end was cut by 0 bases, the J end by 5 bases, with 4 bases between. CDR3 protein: CASSLEYETQYF. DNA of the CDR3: TGTGCCAGCAGCTTAGAATATGAGACCCAGTACTTC.